These 4 T cell receptor beta chains were all obtained from the same sample, sequenced in a study of blood T cell repertoires in COVID-19. Assay: immunoSEQ multiplex PCR; the TCRdb copy retains only in-frame clones and omits some. Here the sample spans tens of thousands of clones, less than 90% being singletons. Sequencing used peripheral blood. Receptor source: a man older than 75 in a cohort sampled during active COVID-19.

This clone showed up just a few times. The chain has TRBV11-2 and TRBJ2-5; perhaps TRBD1 as D (6 bases). The CDR3 runs to 15 residues. V lost 5 bases to trimming and J lost 7 bases, with 20 bases between them. Germline loops: CDR1 SGHAT, CDR2 FQNNGV. This chain's CDR3 is CASSPPGTSPGTQYF. The CDR3 region has the DNA TGTGCCAGCAGCCCACCCGGGACATCCCCGGGGACCCAGTACTTC.

The V call is TRBV28, the J call TRBJ1-2; D not resolved. V lost 6 bases to trimming and J lost 6 bases, with 14 bases between them. From germline, CDR1 is MDHEN and CDR2 SYDVKM. The CDR3 loop spans 13 amino acids. CDR3 sequence reads: CASRGATWDGYTF. The CDR3 DNA reads as TGTGCCAGCAGGGGAGCCACTTGGGATGGCTACACCTTC.

J is TRBJ1-3 and V is TRBV6-5, with 8 nucleotides matching TRBD1. Trimming at V came to 8 bases and at J to 7 bases, leaving 10 bases not matched to a gene. The germline V gene encodes CDR1 MNHEY and CDR2 SVGAGI. The CDR3 has 14 amino acids. Here the CDR3 DNA reads TGTGCCAGCGCTGTGGACAGGGCCTCGAACACCATATATTTT. Amino acids: CASAVDRASNTIYF.

V gene TRBV4-3 combines with J gene TRBJ2-3, with 7 bases lining up with TRBD2. CDR1 is LGHNA, CDR2 YSLEER, per germline. With V trimmed by 1 base and J by 4 bases, 5 bases remained unmatched. The CDR3 totals 15 residues. CDR3 sequence reads: CASSQAASGPDTQYF. The CDR3 DNA is TGCGCCAGCAGCCAAGCGGCTAGCGGCCCAGATACGCAGTATTTT.